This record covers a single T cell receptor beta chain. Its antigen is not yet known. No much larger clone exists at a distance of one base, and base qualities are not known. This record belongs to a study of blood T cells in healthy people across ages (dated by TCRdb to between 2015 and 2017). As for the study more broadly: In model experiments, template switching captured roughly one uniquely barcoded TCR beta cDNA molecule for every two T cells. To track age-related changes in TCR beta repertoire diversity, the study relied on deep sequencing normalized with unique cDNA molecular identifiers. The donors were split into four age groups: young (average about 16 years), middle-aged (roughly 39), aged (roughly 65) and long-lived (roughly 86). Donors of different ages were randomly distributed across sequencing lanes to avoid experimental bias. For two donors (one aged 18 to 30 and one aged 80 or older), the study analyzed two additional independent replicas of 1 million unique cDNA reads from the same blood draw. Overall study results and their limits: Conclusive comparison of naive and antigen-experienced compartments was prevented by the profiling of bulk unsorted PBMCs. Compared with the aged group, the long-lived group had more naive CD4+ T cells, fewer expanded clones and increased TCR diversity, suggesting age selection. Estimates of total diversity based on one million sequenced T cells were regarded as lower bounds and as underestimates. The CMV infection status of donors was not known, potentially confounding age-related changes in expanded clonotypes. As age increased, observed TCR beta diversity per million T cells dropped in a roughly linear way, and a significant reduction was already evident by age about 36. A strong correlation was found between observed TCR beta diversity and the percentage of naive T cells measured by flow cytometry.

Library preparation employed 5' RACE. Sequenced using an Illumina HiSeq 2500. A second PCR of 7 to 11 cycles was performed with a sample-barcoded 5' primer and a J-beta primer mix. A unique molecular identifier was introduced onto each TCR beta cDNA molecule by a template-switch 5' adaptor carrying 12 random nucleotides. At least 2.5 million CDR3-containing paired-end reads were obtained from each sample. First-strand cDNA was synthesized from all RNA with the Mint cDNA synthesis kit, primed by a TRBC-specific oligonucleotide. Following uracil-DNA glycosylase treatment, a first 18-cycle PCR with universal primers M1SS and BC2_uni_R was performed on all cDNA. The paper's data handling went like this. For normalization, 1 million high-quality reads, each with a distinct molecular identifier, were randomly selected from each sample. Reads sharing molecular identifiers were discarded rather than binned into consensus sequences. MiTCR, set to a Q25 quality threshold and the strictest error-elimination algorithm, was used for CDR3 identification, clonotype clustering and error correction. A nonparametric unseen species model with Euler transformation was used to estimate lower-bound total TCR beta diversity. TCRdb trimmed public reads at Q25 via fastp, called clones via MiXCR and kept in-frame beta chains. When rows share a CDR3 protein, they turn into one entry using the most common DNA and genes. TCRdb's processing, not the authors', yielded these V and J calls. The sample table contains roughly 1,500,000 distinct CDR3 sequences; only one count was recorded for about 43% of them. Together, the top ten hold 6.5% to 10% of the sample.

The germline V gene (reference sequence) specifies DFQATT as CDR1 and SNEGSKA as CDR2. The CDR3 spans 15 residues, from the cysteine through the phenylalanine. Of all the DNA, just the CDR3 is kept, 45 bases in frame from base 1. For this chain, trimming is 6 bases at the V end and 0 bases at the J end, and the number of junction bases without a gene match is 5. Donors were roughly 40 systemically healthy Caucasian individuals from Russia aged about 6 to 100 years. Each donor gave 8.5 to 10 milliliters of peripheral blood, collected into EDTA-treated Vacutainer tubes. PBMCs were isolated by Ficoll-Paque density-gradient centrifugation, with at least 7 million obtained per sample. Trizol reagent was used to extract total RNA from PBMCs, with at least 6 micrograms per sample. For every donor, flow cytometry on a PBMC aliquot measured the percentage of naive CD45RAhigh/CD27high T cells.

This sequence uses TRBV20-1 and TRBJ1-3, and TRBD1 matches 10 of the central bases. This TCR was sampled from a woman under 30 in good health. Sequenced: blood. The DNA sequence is TGCAGTGCCTTGACAGGGGGCTACTCTGGAAACACCATATATTTT. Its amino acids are CSALTGGYSGNTIYF.